Each of the 20 T cell receptor beta chains below was sequenced from the same sample in a study of blood T cell repertoires in COVID-19. Assay used: immunoSEQ multiplex PCR; TCRdb lists only in-frame clones, some missing. The table shows roughly 53,000 clones, with about nine tenths occurring only once. Sequencing used peripheral blood. The receptor set was obtained from a man aged 55 to 70 with acute or convalescent COVID-19.

The genes are TRBV11-3 and TRBJ2-5, with D perhaps matching TRBD2 (6 bases). Germline V CDR1 and CDR2: SGHNT, YENEEA. V was pared by 1 base and J by 0 bases, with 6 bases between. This CDR3 contains 14 residues. The CDR3 loop is CASSLGGDQETQYF. The CDR3 nucleotides are TGTGCCAGCAGCTTAGGGGGGGACCAAGAGACCCAGTACTTC.

This chain joins TRBV9 and TRBJ1-1; weak D call: TRBD1 (5 bases). The V gene lost 0 bases and the J gene lost 11 bases, with 14 bases spanning the gap. Germline V CDR1 and CDR2: SGDLS, YYNGEE. The CDR3 loop spans 13 amino acids. The CDR3 is CASSVDTGDTAFF. The CDR3 nucleotides are TGTGCCAGCAGCGTAGATACAGGCGATACGGCTTTCTTT.

The table lists this clone with a count of one. The chain's CDR3 is CATSDFDQGQHNEQFF. The DNA for the CDR3 is TGTGCCACCAGTGATTTTGACCAGGGGCAGCACAATGAGCAGTTCTTC. The V call is TRBV24-1, the J call TRBJ2-1; a possible D gene is TRBD1 (6 bases). The CDR3 consists of 16 residues. V lost 1 base and J 5 bases, leaving 14 bases between the germline ends. Germline CDR1 and CDR2: KGHDR and SFDVKD.

The table lists this clone with a count of one. The chain uses TRBV7-2 and TRBJ2-1; D might be TRBD1 (5 bases). The V and J ends lost 1 base and 7 bases respectively, with 11 bases between them. This CDR3 is built from 14 residues. Germline values: CDR1 SGHTA, CDR2 FQGNSA. The CDR3 reads CASSLVGDLNEQFF. CDR3 coding DNA: TGTGCCAGCAGCTTAGTAGGGGATTTAAATGAGCAGTTCTTC.

In regard to this clone: The sample has other DNA sequences that encode this CDR3 too. The gene calls are TRBV6-6 and TRBJ1-6; a possible D gene is TRBD1 (5 bases). The CDR3 spans 15 residues. With 5 bases removed from V and 2 bases from J, the gap between germline ends came to 10 bases. CDR1 and CDR2 from the germline V gene are MNHNY and SVGAGI (reference sequence). For the CDR3, the DNA is TGTGCCAGCAGTACGGGGGGTCCCTATAATTCACCCCTCCACTTT. This codes for CASSTGGPYNSPLHF.

This clone was seen just once. The gene calls are TRBV6-2 or TRBV6-3 and TRBJ2-7, with D possibly being TRBD2 (5 bases). The CDR3 has 18 residues. Per the germline V gene, CDR1 is MNHEY and CDR2 is SVGEGT. The ends were cut back, 0 bases at V and 3 bases at J, with 21 bases in the middle. CDR3 coding DNA: TGTGCCAGCAGTTACTCGACCGCGCGAGGAGGCCCCTTCTACGAGCAGTACTTC. It codes for CASSYSTARGGPFYEQYF.

This chain connects TRBV6-5 to TRBJ2-7; no firm D call. V lost 4 bases and J lost 6, with 7 bases in between. The CDR3 contains 11 residues. Germline CDR1 reads MNHEY; CDR2 reads SVGAGI. The CDR3 sequence is CASSSFPEQYF. The CDR3 bases are TGTGCCAGCAGTTCATTTCCCGAGCAGTACTTC.

V is TRBV18 and J is TRBJ1-4; 7 nucleotides line up with TRBD1. The ends lost 4 bases at V and 4 bases at J; junction bases unmatched: 3. This CDR3 has 14 residues. The germline V gene has CDR1 KGHSH and CDR2 LQKENI. The CDR3 DNA reads as TGTGCCAGCTCACAGGGACAGAGTAATGAAAAACTGTTTTTT. Its translation is CASSQGQSNEKLFF.

The rearrangement uses TRBV19 and TRBJ1-6, with TRBD1 matching 9 bases. The CDR3 consists of 15 residues. Germline CDR1 LNHDA, CDR2 SQIVND (reference sequence). With V trimmed by 2 bases and J by 10 bases, 6 bases remained unmatched. Here the CDR3 reads CASSIFGQGYSPLHF. The CDR3 DNA follows: TGTGCCAGTAGTATATTCGGACAGGGGTACTCACCCCTCCACTTT.

This sequence joins TRBV2 and TRBJ2-4, with no clear D. Germline V lookup: CDR1 SNHLY, CDR2 FYNNEI. V was clipped by 2 bases and J by 6 bases, with 11 bases between them. The CDR3 runs to 14 residues. DNA of the CDR3: TGTGCCAGCAGTGAAACCTCACAGCCAAACATTCAGTACTTC. It encodes CASSETSQPNIQYF. The variable domain in full, completed from reference TRBV2 and TRBJ2-4, reads EPEVTQTPSHQVTQMGQEVILRCVPISNHLYFYWYRQILGQKVEFLVSFYNNEISEKSEIFDDQFSVERPDGSNFTLKIRSTKLEDSAMYFCASSETSQPNIQYFGAGTRLSVL.

The genes are TRBV24-1 and TRBJ1-1, with D uncertain. The CDR3 sequence is 13 residues long. V lost 7 bases and J lost 3, with 11 bases in between. Germline lookup yields CDR1 KGHDR and CDR2 SFDVKD. The CDR3 DNA sequence: TGTGCCACCAGGTCGAAGGGAGACACTGAAGCTTTCTTT. Its protein is CATRSKGDTEAFF.

The count of this clone is one. V is TRBV7-2 and J is TRBJ2-7; D remains unclear. The length of the CDR3 is 13 residues. Per the germline V gene, CDR1 is SGHTA and CDR2 is FQGNSA. Between the trimmed V and J ends, which lost 1 base and 5 bases, there was a span of 9 bases. CDR3 sequence reads: CASSLVVENEQYF. CDR3 in DNA: TGTGCCAGCAGCTTAGTCGTGGAGAACGAGCAGTACTTC.

This clone was observed a single time. The rearrangement links TRBV19 to TRBJ1-2; D ambiguous. Trimming left V 3 bases short and J 7 bases short, with 6 bases between. Germline loops: CDR1 LNHDA, CDR2 SQIVND (reference sequence). CDR3 length: 11 amino acids. The CDR3 here is CASSMRSGYTF. CDR3 DNA: TGTGCCAGTAGTATGAGGAGTGGCTACACCTTC.

The J gene is TRBJ1-1, the V gene TRBV10-3; D unresolved. This CDR3 is 13 amino acids long. Germline assignment: CDR1 ENHRY and CDR2 SYGVKD. V was pared by 10 bases and J by 0 bases, with 12 bases between. The chain's CDR3 is CASARKMNTEAFF. CDR3 coding DNA: TGTGCCAGCGCGAGGAAAATGAACACTGAAGCTTTCTTT.

The rearrangement links TRBV7-8 to TRBJ2-5; 10 positions match TRBD2. Germline assignment: CDR1 SGHVS and CDR2 FQNEAQ. Losses at the gene ends were 7 bases for V and 4 bases for J; bases not matched to a gene: 12. The CDR3 totals 16 residues. CDR3 sequence: CASTLTERGGRETQYF. The CDR3 DNA follows: TGTGCCAGCACCCTTACGGAGCGGGGGGGCCGAGAGACCCAGTACTTC.

The chain has TRBV7-2 and TRBJ2-5; TRBD1 matches at 7 bases. The V and J ends lost 6 bases and 4 bases, in that order; junction bases with no gene match: 8. The CDR3 totals 14 residues. Germline V gene data show CDR1 as SGHTA and CDR2 as FQGNSA. The DNA of the CDR3 is TGTGCCAGCAGGCCCGCAGGGGGTCCAGAGACCCAGTACTTC. Protein sequence: CASRPAGGPETQYF.

The chain has TRBV9 and TRBJ1-1, with 7 bases matching TRBD1. The CDR3 has 14 amino acids. V trimming: 4 bases; J trimming: 0 bases; junction bases outside the gene matches: 3. Germline V gene sequence: CDR1 SGDLS, CDR2 YYNGEE. The CDR3 loop is CASSLGQMNTEAFF. Here the CDR3 DNA reads TGTGCCAGCAGCTTGGGACAGATGAACACTGAAGCTTTCTTT.

This clone appeared once. This chain joins TRBV6-5 and TRBJ1-1, with D perhaps TRBD1 (6 bases). With 7 bases removed from V and 5 bases from J, the gap between germline ends came to 17 bases. Germline assignment: CDR1 MNHEY and CDR2 SVGAGI. This CDR3 has 14 amino acids. Written as DNA, the CDR3 is TGTGCCAGCAAGTTTCTCGACAGGTCGACTGAAGCTTTCTTT. This translates into CASKFLDRSTEAFF.

This chain links TRBV2 with TRBJ1-2, with D perhaps matching TRBD1 (6 bases). Trimming cost V 4 bases and J 4 bases, with 13 bases left between them. In germline, CDR1 is SNHLY, CDR2 FYNNEI. The CDR3 is 14 residues long. The CDR3 nucleotides read TGTGCCAGCAGTGCCGACAGGATGAGCTATGGCTACACCTTC. Amino acid sequence: CASSADRMSYGYTF.

The chain is built from TRBV20-1 and TRBJ1-1; D possibly corresponds to TRBD1 (6 bases). This CDR3 region has 12 residues. Trimming cost V 3 bases and J 4 bases, with 9 bases left between them. From germline, CDR1 is DFQATT and CDR2 SNEGSKA (reference sequence). The CDR3: CSASKQGTEAFF. The CDR3 DNA follows: TGCAGTGCTAGTAAACAGGGCACTGAAGCTTTCTTT.